The T cell receptor beta chain under discussion was sequenced for a study of blood T cells in healthy people across ages. General study points: Diversity was higher, and naive CD4+ cells more numerous, in long-lived donors than in aged donors.

A note on this clonotype: What it recognizes is unknown.

Germline CDR1 and CDR2: ENHRY and SYGVKD. The CDR3 spans 15 residues. Trimming cost V 5 bases and J 0 bases, with 11 bases left between them. A second PCR, run for roughly 7 to 12 cycles, used a sample-barcoded 5' primer plus a J-beta primer mix. Every single cDNA molecule received a tag from a template-switch adaptor with 12 random nucleotides. TCRdb redid the calling of the 5' RACE reads with MiXCR, one entry per CDR3 protein. The data contain approximately 600,000 distinct CDR3 sequences, around 54% of them seen just once; the ten biggest clones take up approximately 37%. The chain is built from TRBV10-3 and TRBJ1-5; tentatively, D is TRBD1 (6 bases). Material for sequencing was blood. This sequence was found in a man aged 55 to 69 in good health. The CDR3 here is CAISPTGNSNQPQHF. The DNA for the CDR3 is TGTGCCATCAGTCCGACAGGAAATAGCAATCAGCCCCAGCATTTT.